The rows below give T cell receptor beta chains drawn from one sample of a study of blood T cells in healthy people across ages. TCRdb re-called the 5' RACE reads through MiXCR, storing one row per CDR3 protein. Of hundreds of thousands of distinct CDR3 sequences detected, about 62% appear once; the ten largest clones hold roughly 20%. The specimen was blood. The receptors here all came from a man aged 25 to 40 in good health. Both conserved end residues are part of each CDR3. The order of the fields is clone size, J gene, V gene, D gene, CDR3 protein, CDR3 DNA. A D gene is named only where the DNA matches it firmly. Where a row states a size, it is once, few, many or the class of an expanded clone; other rows omit it.

clone_size: NA; j_call: TRBJ2-1; v_call: TRBV21-1; d_call: NA; cdr3_aa: CANTARKTPPDEQFF; cdr3_nt: TGTGCCAACACCGCTCGGAAAACACCGCCCGATGAGCAGTTCTTC
clone_size: few; j_call: TRBJ2-1; v_call: TRBV2; d_call: TRBD1; cdr3_aa: CASRKGQGHDEQFF; cdr3_nt: TGTGCCAGCAGGAAGGGACAGGGTCATGATGAGCAGTTCTTC
clone_size: NA; j_call: TRBJ2-7; v_call: TRBV9; d_call: NA; cdr3_aa: CASSIDIGDEQYF; cdr3_nt: TGTGCCAGCAGTATAGACATAGGGGACGAGCAGTACTTC
clone_size: NA; j_call: TRBJ1-2; v_call: TRBV27; d_call: NA; cdr3_aa: CASSDGSRTYGYTF; cdr3_nt: TGTGCCAGCAGTGATGGCAGTAGGACCTATGGCTACACCTTC
clone_size: NA; j_call: TRBJ2-3; v_call: TRBV12-3/TRBV12-4; d_call: NA; cdr3_aa: CASSLASQGPVADTQYF; cdr3_nt: TGTGCCAGCAGTTTAGCCTCGCAGGGACCAGTGGCAGATACGCAGTATTTT
clone_size: NA; j_call: TRBJ2-1; v_call: TRBV7-9; d_call: NA; cdr3_aa: CASSLGGGRGEQFF; cdr3_nt: TGTGCCAGCAGTCTGGGAGGGGGAAGGGGTGAGCAGTTCTTC
clone_size: few; j_call: TRBJ1-2; v_call: TRBV7-2; d_call: NA; cdr3_aa: CASSLGARGYTF; cdr3_nt: TGTGCCAGCAGCTTAGGGGCAAGAGGCTACACCTTC
clone_size: NA; j_call: TRBJ1-6; v_call: TRBV30; d_call: NA; cdr3_aa: CAWSALTGNSPLHF; cdr3_nt: TGTGCCTGGAGTGCGCTGACTGGGAATTCACCCCTCCACTTT
clone_size: NA; j_call: TRBJ2-7; v_call: TRBV9; d_call: TRBD2; cdr3_aa: CASSVAASGYNEQYF; cdr3_nt: TGTGCCAGCAGCGTAGCGGCTAGCGGTTACAATGAGCAGTACTTC
clone_size: NA; j_call: TRBJ2-1; v_call: TRBV24-1; d_call: TRBD2; cdr3_aa: CATGPPMRGCYNEQFF; cdr3_nt: TGTGCCACCGGGCCCCCCATGCGGGGGTGCTACAATGAGCAGTTCTTC
clone_size: few; j_call: TRBJ2-4; v_call: TRBV2; d_call: TRBD1; cdr3_aa: CASLLNRGRAKNIQYF; cdr3_nt: TGTGCCAGCTTACTCAACAGGGGTAGGGCCAAAAACATTCAGTACTTC
clone_size: NA; j_call: TRBJ1-4; v_call: TRBV9; d_call: TRBD1; cdr3_aa: CASSARDRGFGEKLFF; cdr3_nt: TGTGCCAGCAGCGCCCGGGACAGGGGATTCGGGGAAAAACTGTTTTTT
clone_size: NA; j_call: TRBJ2-3; v_call: TRBV7-9; d_call: NA; cdr3_aa: CASCLSVLTGDTQYF; cdr3_nt: TGTGCCAGCTGCCTTAGCGTCCTGACGGGAGATACGCAGTATTTT
clone_size: NA; j_call: TRBJ1-6; v_call: TRBV6-5; d_call: TRBD1; cdr3_aa: CASSARTGTSPLHF; cdr3_nt: TGTGCCAGCTCCGCTAGGACAGGGACATCACCCCTCCACTTT
clone_size: NA; j_call: TRBJ1-1; v_call: TRBV20-1; d_call: NA; cdr3_aa: CSAKVNTEAFF; cdr3_nt: TGCAGTGCTAAGGTGAACACTGAAGCTTTCTTT
clone_size: NA; j_call: TRBJ2-7; v_call: TRBV29-1; d_call: TRBD1; cdr3_aa: CSVFGTGGAEQYF; cdr3_nt: TGCAGCGTCTTTGGGACAGGGGGTGCCGAGCAGTACTTC
clone_size: NA; j_call: TRBJ2-3; v_call: TRBV5-1; d_call: NA; cdr3_aa: CASSLGATGTDTQYF; cdr3_nt: TGCGCCAGCAGCTTGGGGGCCACAGGTACAGATACGCAGTATTTT
clone_size: NA; j_call: TRBJ2-5; v_call: TRBV5-1; d_call: NA; cdr3_aa: CASSGQPTGAQETQYF; cdr3_nt: TGCGCCAGCAGCGGGCAGCCGACAGGTGCCCAAGAGACCCAGTACTTC
clone_size: NA; j_call: TRBJ2-5; v_call: TRBV20-1; d_call: TRBD2; cdr3_aa: CSARRASGDQETQYF; cdr3_nt: TGCAGTGCTAGACGGGCTAGCGGGGATCAAGAGACCCAGTACTTC
clone_size: NA; j_call: TRBJ2-7; v_call: TRBV6-1; d_call: TRBD2; cdr3_aa: CASRIGTSGKSSYNEQYF; cdr3_nt: TGTGCCAGCAGAATAGGGACTAGCGGGAAGAGCTCCTACAATGAGCAGTACTTC
clone_size: NA; j_call: TRBJ2-7; v_call: TRBV7-9; d_call: TRBD1; cdr3_aa: CASSFSRQGLSYEQYF; cdr3_nt: TGTGCCAGCAGCTTTTCGAGACAGGGGTTGTCCTACGAGCAGTACTTC
clone_size: NA; j_call: TRBJ1-2; v_call: TRBV3-1; d_call: NA; cdr3_aa: CASSQEVGQRSYGYTF; cdr3_nt: TGTGCCAGCAGCCAAGAAGTAGGACAGCGTAGCTATGGCTACACCTTC
clone_size: NA; j_call: TRBJ2-7; v_call: TRBV4-3; d_call: TRBD2; cdr3_aa: CASSQELAGVSGEQYF; cdr3_nt: TGCGCCAGCAGCCAAGAATTAGCGGGAGTATCGGGGGAGCAGTACTTC
clone_size: NA; j_call: TRBJ1-6; v_call: TRBV6-5; d_call: NA; cdr3_aa: CASSSKALTNSPLHF; cdr3_nt: TGTGCCAGCAGTAGTAAGGCCCTAACTAATTCACCCCTCCACTTT